These 22 T cell receptor beta chains were all obtained from the same sample, sequenced in a study of T cells expressing NK-cell markers. TCRdb reworked the 5' RACE reads into one entry per CDR3 protein, no DNA. In all, the sample yields 150,000 or so distinct CDR3 sequences. The sequenced sample consisted of blood T cells: a sorted CD56 or NKG2C T cell subset, CD4+ or CD8+ T cells, or bulk PBMC T cells (not recorded which). The receptors derive from a woman aged 50 to 65 in good health.

The chain uses TRBV5-1 and TRBJ2-1; the TCRdb call, TRBD2, lacks DNA for checking. In germline, CDR1 is SGHRS, CDR2 YFSETQ. This CDR3 spans 15 amino acids. The CDR3 sequence: CASSPTSGPYNEQFF.

The chain employs TRBV6-5 and TRBJ2-3; TCRdb selects TRBD2, and the lack of DNA leaves this call unchecked. Germline CDR1 and CDR2: MNHEY and SVGAGI. The CDR3 runs to 15 residues. CDR3 region: CASSSTGGLTDTQYF.

V and J are TRBV4-1 and TRBJ2-7; TCRdb's D gene call, TRBD1, goes unchecked for lack of DNA. CDR1 MGHRA and CDR2 YSYEKL come from the germline V gene. The CDR3 runs to 16 residues. The CDR3 here is CASSQDMNPGSYEQYF.

The genes are TRBV4-2 and TRBJ2-2; TCRdb's D call, TRBD1, is unchecked because there is no DNA. Germline V gives CDR1 LGHNA, CDR2 YNFKEQ. The CDR3 is 18 residues long. The CDR3 reads CASSQVVSREGYTGELFF.

The rearrangement links TRBV11-3 to TRBJ2-2; the D call of TRBD1 rests on TCRdb alone, since no DNA is present to check it. This CDR3 spans 15 amino acids. Germline V gene lookup returns CDR1 SGHNT and CDR2 YENEEA. The CDR3 here is CASSSPDPNTGELFF.

The chain employs TRBV18 and TRBJ2-1; TCRdb indicates TRBD1, and absent DNA this call remains unverified. The germline CDR1 and CDR2 sequences are KGHSH and LQKENI. The CDR3 runs 18 residues. This CDR3 reads CASSPWVDGGFFFNEQFF.

The chain recombines TRBV10-3 with TRBJ2-3; there is no DNA to check the TCRdb D call of TRBD2. This CDR3 has 18 residues. Looked up from germline, CDR1 is ENHRY and CDR2 is SYGVKD. The CDR3 sequence: CAISEPISGLPSTDTQYF.

The rearrangement links TRBV2 to TRBJ2-1. The CDR3 runs 11 residues. Germline V gene sequence: CDR1 SNHLY, CDR2 FYNNEI. This chain's CDR3 is CASLTYNEQFF.

The chain links TRBV6-1 to TRBJ2-2; TCRdb's D call, TRBD1, is unchecked because there is no DNA. The CDR3 runs to 19 residues. The germline V gene has CDR1 MNHNS and CDR2 SASEGT. CDR3 in amino acids: CASSEVLGSGRMDTGELFF.

This chain links TRBV25-1 with TRBJ1-1; as DNA is missing, the TRBD1 call by TCRdb cannot be tested. There are 17 residues in the CDR3. Germline loops: CDR1 MGHDK, CDR2 SYGVNS. CDR3 amino acids: CASSTMKQGAMNTEAFF.

This chain joins TRBV20-1 and TRBJ2-2; TCRdb outputs TRBD2, but without DNA this stays unchecked. CDR3 length: 15 amino acids. Germline V gene data show CDR1 as DFQATT and CDR2 as SNEGSKA (reference sequence). CDR3 protein: CSARDSGLDTGELFF.

V and J are TRBV27 and TRBJ2-5; TCRdb's D call of TRBD2 is untestable without DNA. CDR1 MNHEY and CDR2 SMNVEV come from the germline V gene (reference sequence). This CDR3 is built from 15 residues. The CDR3 loop reads CASSSRLAGQETQYF.

The chain has TRBV7-6 and TRBJ2-1; the D call from TCRdb, TRBD2, cannot be confirmed without DNA. The germline V gene has CDR1 SGHVS and CDR2 FNYEAQ. The CDR3 loop spans 17 amino acids. The CDR3 spells CASSLAVRAGVNNEQFF.

The chain joins TRBV7-9 to TRBJ1-5; the D call of TRBD1 rests on TCRdb alone, since no DNA is present to check it. CDR1 SEHNR and CDR2 FQNEAQ come from the germline V gene (reference sequence). This CDR3 comprises 15 residues. CDR3 sequence reads: CASSSPDQGNQPQHF. The full variable domain, completed using reference TRBV7-9 and TRBJ1-5, is DTGVSQNPRHKITKRGQNVTFRCDPISEHNRLYWYRQTLGQGPEFLTYFQNEAQLEKSRLLSDRFSAERPKGSFSTLEIQRTEQGDSAMYLCASSSPDQGNQPQHFGDGTRLSIL.

V and J are TRBV7-3 and TRBJ2-7; the D call of TRBD1 rests on TCRdb alone, since no DNA is present to check it. Germline loops: CDR1 SGHTA, CDR2 FQGTGA. The CDR3 loop spans 15 amino acids. The CDR3 sequence is CASSLSGTGIFEQYF. Complete variable domain (other parts from reference TRBV7-3 and TRBJ2-7): GAGVSQTPSNKVTEKGKYVELRCDPISGHTALYWYRQSLGQGPEFLIYFQGTGAADDSGLPNDRFFAVRPEGSVSTLKIQRTERGDSAVYLCASSLSGTGIFEQYFGPGTRLTVT.

The J gene is TRBJ2-1, the V gene TRBV9; TCRdb indicates TRBD2, and absent DNA this call remains unverified. Germline assignment: CDR1 SGDLS and CDR2 YYNGEE. The CDR3 is 15 amino acids. CDR3 region: CASSVGLAGVTEQFF. Combining the CDR3 with reference TRBV9 and TRBJ2-1 gives the whole variable domain DSGVTQTPKHLITATGQRVTLRCSPRSGDLSVYWYQQSLDQGLQFLIQYYNGEERAKGNILERFSAQQFPDLHSELNLSSLELGDSALYFCASSVGLAGVTEQFFGPGTRLTVL.

The chain is built from TRBV19 and TRBJ2-1; TCRdb indicates TRBD2, and absent DNA this call remains unverified. Per germline, CDR1 LNHDA and CDR2 SQIVND (reference sequence). The CDR3 is made up of 18 amino acids. The CDR3 region is CASTPAVGEGLLYNEQFF.

The chain couples TRBV11-1 to TRBJ2-3; TCRdb picks TRBD2, but there is no DNA to check that call. CDR1 and CDR2 (germline): SGHAT, FQDESV (reference sequence). This CDR3 spans 17 amino acids. The CDR3 sequence is CASSSPAVSGSGYTQYF.

V and J are TRBV4-2 and TRBJ2-6. Germline V gene sequence: CDR1 LGHNA, CDR2 YNFKEQ. The CDR3 is 14 amino acids. Here the CDR3 reads CASNVESGANVLTF.

The gene calls are TRBV7-3 and TRBJ1-1; TCRdb reports TRBD1, a call that lacks DNA to check it against. The CDR3 contains 16 residues. Germline CDR1 and CDR2: SGHTA and FQGTGA. CDR3 amino acids: CASSLTPDSKYTEAFF.

The chain carries TRBV12-5 and TRBJ1-2; TCRdb selects TRBD1, and the lack of DNA leaves this call unchecked. The germline CDR1 and CDR2 sequences are LGHNT and FRNRAP. This CDR3 comprises 12 residues. CDR3 sequence reads: CASALGGRGYTF.

The chain couples TRBV27 to TRBJ2-3; TCRdb's assignment of TRBD1 cannot be checked, as there is no DNA. CDR3 length equals 14 residues. Per the germline V gene, CDR1 is MNHEY and CDR2 is SMNVEV (reference sequence). CDR3: CASSYQGRSDTQYF.